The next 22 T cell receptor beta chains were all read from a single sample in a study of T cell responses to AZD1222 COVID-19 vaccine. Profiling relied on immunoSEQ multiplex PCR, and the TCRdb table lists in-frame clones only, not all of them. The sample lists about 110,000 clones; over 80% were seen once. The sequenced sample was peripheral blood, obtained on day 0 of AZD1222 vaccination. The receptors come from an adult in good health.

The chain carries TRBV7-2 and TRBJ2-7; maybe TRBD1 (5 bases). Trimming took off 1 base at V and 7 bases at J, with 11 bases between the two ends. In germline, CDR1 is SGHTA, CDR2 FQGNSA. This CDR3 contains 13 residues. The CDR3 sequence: CASSLGLQGEQYF. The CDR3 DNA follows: TGTGCCAGCAGCTTAGGACTCCAGGGTGAGCAGTACTTC.

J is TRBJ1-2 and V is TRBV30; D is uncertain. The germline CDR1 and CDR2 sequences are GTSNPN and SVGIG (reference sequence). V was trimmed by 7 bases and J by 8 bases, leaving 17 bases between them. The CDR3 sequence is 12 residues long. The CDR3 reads CASISGVVGYTF. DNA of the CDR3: TGTGCCTCCATTTCTGGGGTCGTCGGCTACACCTTC. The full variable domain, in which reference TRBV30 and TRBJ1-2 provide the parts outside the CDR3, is SQTIHQWPATLVQPVGSPLSLECTVEGTSNPNLYWYRQAAGRGLQLLFYSVGIGQISSEVPQNLSASRPQDRQFILSSKKLLLSDSGFYLCASISGVVGYTFGSGTRLTVV.

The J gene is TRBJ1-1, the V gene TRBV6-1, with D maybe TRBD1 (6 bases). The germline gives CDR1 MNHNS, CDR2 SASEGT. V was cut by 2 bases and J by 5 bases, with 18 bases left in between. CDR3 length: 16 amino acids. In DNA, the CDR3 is TGTGCCAGCAGTGAACATAAGATCAAGGGGGGAACTGAAGCTTTCTTT. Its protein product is CASSEHKIKGGTEAFF.

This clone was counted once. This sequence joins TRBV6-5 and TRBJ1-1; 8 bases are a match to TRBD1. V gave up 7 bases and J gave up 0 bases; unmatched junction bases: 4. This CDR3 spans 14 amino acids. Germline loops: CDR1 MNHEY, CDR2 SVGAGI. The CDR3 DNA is TGTGCCAGCACCTCGACAGGGGTGAACACTGAAGCTTTCTTT. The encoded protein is CASTSTGVNTEAFF.

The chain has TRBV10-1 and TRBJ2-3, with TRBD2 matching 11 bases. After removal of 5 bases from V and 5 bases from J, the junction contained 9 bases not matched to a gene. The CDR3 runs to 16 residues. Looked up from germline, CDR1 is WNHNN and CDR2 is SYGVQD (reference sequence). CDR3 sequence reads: CASSPYPTSGEDTQYF. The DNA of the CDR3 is TGCGCCAGCAGTCCATATCCGACTAGCGGGGAAGATACGCAGTATTTT.

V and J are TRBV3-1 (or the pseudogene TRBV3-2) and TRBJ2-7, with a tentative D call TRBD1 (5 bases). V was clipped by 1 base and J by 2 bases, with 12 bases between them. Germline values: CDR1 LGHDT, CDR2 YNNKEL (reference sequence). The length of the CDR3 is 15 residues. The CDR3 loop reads CASSQGQGKAYEQYF. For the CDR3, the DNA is TGTGCCAGCAGCCAAGGGCAGGGAAAAGCCTACGAGCAGTACTTC.

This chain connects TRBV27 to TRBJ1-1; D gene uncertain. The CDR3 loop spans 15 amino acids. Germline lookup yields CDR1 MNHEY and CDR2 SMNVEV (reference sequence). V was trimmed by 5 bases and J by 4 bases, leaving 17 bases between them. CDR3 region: CASSPRAGVGTEAFF. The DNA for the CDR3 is TGTGCCAGCAGTCCTCGGGCGGGAGTGGGCACTGAAGCTTTCTTT.

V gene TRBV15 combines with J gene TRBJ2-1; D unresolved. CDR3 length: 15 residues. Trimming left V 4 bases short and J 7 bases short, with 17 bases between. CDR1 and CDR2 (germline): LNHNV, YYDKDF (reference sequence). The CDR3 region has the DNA TGTGCCACCAGCATAGGTTTTGTACTAACAAATGAGCAGTTCTTC. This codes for CATSIGFVLTNEQFF.

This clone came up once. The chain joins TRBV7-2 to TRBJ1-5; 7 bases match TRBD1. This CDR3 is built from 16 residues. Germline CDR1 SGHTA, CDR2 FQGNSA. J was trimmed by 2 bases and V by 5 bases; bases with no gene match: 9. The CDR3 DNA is TGTGCCAGCAGCCTCCGACAGGGCGGAGGCAATCAGCCCCAGCATTTT. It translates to CASSLRQGGGNQPQHF.

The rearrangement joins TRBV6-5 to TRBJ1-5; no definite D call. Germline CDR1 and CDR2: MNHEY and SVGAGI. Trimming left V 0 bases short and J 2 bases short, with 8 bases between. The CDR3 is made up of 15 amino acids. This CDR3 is CASSYSVLGNQPQHF. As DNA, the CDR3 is TGTGCCAGCAGTTACTCAGTTTTGGGCAATCAGCCCCAGCATTTT.

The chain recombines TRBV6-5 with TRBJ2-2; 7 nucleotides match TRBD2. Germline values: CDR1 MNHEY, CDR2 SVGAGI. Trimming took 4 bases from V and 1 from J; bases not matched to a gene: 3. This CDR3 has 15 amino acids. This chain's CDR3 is CASSSGLLNTGELFF. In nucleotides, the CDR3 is TGTGCCAGCAGTTCGGGACTACTGAACACCGGGGAGCTGTTTTTT.

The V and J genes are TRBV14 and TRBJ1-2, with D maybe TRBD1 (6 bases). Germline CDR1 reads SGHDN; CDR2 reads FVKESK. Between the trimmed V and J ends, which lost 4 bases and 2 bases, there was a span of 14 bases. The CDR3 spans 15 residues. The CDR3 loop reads CASSRVQGWNYGYTF. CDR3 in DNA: TGTGCCAGCAGCCGGGTACAGGGATGGAACTATGGCTACACCTTC.

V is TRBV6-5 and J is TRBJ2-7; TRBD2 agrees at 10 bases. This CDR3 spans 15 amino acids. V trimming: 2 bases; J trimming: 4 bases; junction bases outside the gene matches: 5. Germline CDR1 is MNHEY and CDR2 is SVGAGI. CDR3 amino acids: CASSYQAGGLYEQYF. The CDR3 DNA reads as TGTGCCAGCAGTTACCAAGCGGGAGGGCTGTACGAGCAGTACTTC.

The CDR3 DNA reads TGTGCCACCTCAAGGGGCTCCTTAGGAGATACGCAGTATTTT. Protein sequence: CATSRGSLGDTQYF. The chain couples TRBV4-2 to TRBJ2-3, with D tentatively TRBD1 (5 bases). Germline CDR1 reads LGHNA; CDR2 reads YNFKEQ. V lost 10 bases, J lost 5 bases, and 19 bases lay in between. The CDR3 length is 14 residues.

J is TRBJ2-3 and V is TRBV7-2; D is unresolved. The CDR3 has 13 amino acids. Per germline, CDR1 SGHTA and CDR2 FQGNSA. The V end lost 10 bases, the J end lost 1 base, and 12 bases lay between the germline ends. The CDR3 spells CATTPGGTDTQYF. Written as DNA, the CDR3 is TGTGCCACTACTCCTGGGGGCACAGATACGCAGTATTTT.

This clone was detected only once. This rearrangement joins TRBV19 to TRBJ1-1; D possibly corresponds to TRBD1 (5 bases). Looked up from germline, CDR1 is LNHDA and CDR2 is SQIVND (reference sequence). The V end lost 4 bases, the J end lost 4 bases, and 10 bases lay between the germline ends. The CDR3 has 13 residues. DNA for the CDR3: TGTGCCAGTAGTAACCAGGGCACCACTGAAGCTTTCTTT. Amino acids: CASSNQGTTEAFF.

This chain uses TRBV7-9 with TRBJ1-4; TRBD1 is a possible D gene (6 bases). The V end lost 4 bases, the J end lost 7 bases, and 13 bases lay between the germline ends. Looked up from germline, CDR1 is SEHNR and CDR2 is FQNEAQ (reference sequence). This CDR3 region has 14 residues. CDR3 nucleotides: TGTGCCAGCAGCTCGTGGGGGGGCCGTGAAAAACTGTTTTTT. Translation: CASSSWGGREKLFF.

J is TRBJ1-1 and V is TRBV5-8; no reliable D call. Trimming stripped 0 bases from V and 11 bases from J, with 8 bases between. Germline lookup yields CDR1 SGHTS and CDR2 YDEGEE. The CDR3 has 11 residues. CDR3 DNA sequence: TGTGCCAGCAGCTTGGTCCGGAGGGCTTTCTTT. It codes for CASSLVRRAFF.

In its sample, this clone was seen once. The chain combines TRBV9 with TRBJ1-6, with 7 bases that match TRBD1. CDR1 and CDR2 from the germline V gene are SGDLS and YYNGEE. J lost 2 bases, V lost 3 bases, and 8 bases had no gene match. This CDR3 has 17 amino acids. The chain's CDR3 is CASSALQGKTYNSPLHF. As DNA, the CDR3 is TGTGCCAGCAGCGCCCTACAGGGGAAGACCTATAATTCACCCCTCCACTTT. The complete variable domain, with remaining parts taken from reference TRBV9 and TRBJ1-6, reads DSGVTQTPKHLITATGQRVTLRCSPRSGDLSVYWYQQSLDQGLQFLIQYYNGEERAKGNILERFSAQQFPDLHSELNLSSLELGDSALYFCASSALQGKTYNSPLHFGNGTRLTVT.

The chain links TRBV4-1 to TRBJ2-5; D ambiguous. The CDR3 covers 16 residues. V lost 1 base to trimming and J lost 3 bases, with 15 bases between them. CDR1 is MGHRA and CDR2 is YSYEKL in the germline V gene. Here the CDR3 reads CASSQVRWTAEETQYF. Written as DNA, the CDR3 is TGCGCCAGCAGCCAAGTCCGGTGGACGGCCGAAGAGACCCAGTACTTC.

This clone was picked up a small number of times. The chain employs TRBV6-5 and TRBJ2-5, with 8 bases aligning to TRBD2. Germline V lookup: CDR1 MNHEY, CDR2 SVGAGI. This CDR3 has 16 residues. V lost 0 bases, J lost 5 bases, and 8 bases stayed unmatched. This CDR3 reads CASSYSRFTGGETQYF. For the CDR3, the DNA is TGTGCCAGCAGTTACTCGAGGTTTACGGGGGGGGAGACCCAGTACTTC.

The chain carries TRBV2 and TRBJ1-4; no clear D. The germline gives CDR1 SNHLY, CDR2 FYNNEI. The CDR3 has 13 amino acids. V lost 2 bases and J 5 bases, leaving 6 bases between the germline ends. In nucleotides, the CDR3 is TGTGCCAGCAGTGAACTGTCAAATGAAAAACTGTTTTTT. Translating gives CASSELSNEKLFF.